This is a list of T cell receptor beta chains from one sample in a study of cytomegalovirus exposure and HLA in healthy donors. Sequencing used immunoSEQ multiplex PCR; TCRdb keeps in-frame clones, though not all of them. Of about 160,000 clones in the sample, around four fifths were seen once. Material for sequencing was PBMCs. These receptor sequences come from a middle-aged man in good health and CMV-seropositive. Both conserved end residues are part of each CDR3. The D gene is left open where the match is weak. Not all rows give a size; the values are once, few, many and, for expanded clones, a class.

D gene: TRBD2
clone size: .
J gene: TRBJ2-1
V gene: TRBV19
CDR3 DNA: TGTGCCAGTAGTAGACTAGCGGGGGCTGCGGGTAATGAGCAGTTCTTC
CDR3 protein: CASSRLAGAAGNEQFF

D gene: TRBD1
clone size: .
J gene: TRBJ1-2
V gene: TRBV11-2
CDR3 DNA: TGTGCCAGCAGCCTACAGGGGGCAAGCGGCTACACCTTC
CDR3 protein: CASSLQGASGYTF

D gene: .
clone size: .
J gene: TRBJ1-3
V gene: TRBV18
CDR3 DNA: TGTGCCAGCTCTCTCGACAGCTCTGGAAACACCATATATTTT
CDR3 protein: CASSLDSSGNTIYF

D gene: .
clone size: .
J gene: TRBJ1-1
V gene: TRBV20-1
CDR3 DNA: TGCAGTGCTAGAGATAATGAAGCTTTCTTT
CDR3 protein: CSARDNEAFF

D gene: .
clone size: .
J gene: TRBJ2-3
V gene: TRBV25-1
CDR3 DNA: TGTGCCAGCAGTGAATCCGGCACAGATACGCAGTATTTT
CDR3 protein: CASSESGTDTQYF

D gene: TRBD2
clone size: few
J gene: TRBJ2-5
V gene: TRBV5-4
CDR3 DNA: TGTGCCACCATCCCGAGGACTAGCGGGGGGTCCCAAGAGACCCAGTACTTC
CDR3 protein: CATIPRTSGGSQETQYF

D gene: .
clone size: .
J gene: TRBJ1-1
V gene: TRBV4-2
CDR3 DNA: TGTGCCAGCAGCCAGCCGGAACTAAACACTGAAGCTTTCTTT
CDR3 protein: CASSQPELNTEAFF

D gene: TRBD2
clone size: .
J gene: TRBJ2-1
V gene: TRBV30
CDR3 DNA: TGTGCCTGGACGACTAGCGGTAACAATGAGCAGTTCTTC
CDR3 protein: CAWTTSGNNEQFF

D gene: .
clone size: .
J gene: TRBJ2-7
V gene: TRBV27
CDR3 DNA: TGTGCCAGCAGTTTAGGCCCCGCCTACGAGCAGTACTTC
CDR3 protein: CASSLGPAYEQYF

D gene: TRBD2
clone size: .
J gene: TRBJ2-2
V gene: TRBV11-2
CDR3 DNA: TGTGCCAGCAGCCGGAGCGGGGGGCAGGCCGGGGAGCTGTTTTTT
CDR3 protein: CASSRSGGQAGELFF

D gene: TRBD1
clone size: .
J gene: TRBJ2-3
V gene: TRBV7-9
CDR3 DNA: TGTTCCAGCAGCTTGGCACAGGGGAACTTTCGAGATACGCAGTATTTT
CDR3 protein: CSSSLAQGNFRDTQYF

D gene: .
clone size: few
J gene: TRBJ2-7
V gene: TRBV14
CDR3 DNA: TGTGCCAGCAGCCTCCGAGCAGGCTACTACGAGCAGTACTTC
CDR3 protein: CASSLRAGYYEQYF

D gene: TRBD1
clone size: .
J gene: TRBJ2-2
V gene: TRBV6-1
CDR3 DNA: TGTGCCAGCAGGGCCGGGACAGCGAACACCGGGGAGCTGTTTTTT
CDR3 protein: CASRAGTANTGELFF

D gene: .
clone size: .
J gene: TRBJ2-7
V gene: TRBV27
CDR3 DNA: TGTGCCAGCAGTTCACGAGGGGGGGGGACAGGAGCCTACGAGCAGTACTTC
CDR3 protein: CASSSRGGGTGAYEQYF

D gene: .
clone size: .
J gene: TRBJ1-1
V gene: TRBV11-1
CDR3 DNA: TGTGCCAGCAGCTACCGGGAGAACACTGAAGCTTTCTTT
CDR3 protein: CASSYRENTEAFF

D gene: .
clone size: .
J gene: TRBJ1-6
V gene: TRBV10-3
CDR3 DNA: TGTGCCATCAGCACCAGACCGACGGAGGTTGGTTCACCCCTCCACTTT
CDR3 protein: CAISTRPTEVGSPLHF

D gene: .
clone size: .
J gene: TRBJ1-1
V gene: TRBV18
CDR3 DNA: TGTGCCAGCTCACCACCTAGCTTCGCCAACACTGAAGCTTTCTTT
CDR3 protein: CASSPPSFANTEAFF

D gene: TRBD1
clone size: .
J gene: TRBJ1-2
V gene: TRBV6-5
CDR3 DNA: TGTGCCAGCAGACGGGACAGGGGAAGCTATGGCTACACCTTC
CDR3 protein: CASRRDRGSYGYTF

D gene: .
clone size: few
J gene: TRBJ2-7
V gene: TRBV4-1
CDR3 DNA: TGCGCCAGCAGCCAAGACCAGGGAACCTACGAGCAGTACTTC
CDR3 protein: CASSQDQGTYEQYF

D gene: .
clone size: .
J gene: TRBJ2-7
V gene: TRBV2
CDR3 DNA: TGTGCCAGCAGTGAACCCCCGCGGGCCTATTCCTACGAGCAGTACTTC
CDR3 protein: CASSEPPRAYSYEQYF

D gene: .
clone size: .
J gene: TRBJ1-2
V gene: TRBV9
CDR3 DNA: TGTGCCAGCACCCCCCCGGGGGGATTCTATGGCTACACCTTC
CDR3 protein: CASTPPGGFYGYTF

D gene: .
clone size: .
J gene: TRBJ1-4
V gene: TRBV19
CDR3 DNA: TGTGCCAGTAGTACCGCAGGGTGGTCTAATGAAAAACTGTTTTTT
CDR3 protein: CASSTAGWSNEKLFF

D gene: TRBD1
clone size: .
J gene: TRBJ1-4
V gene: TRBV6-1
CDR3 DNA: TGTGCCAGCAGTGAAGTTTCAGGGGGAAGTGAAAAACTGTTTTTT
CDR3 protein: CASSEVSGGSEKLFF

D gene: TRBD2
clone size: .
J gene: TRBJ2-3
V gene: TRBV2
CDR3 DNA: TGTGCCAGCGGTTCGGAGCGGGGCGTCACAGATACGCAGTATTTT
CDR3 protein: CASGSERGVTDTQYF

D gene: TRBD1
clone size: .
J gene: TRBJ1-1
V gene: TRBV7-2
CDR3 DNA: TGTGCCAGCAGCTCCGGACAGGGGCCGCCCCCCACTGAAGCTTTCTTT
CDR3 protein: CASSSGQGPPPTEAFF

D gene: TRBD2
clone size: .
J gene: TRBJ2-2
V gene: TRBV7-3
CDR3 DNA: TGTGCCAGCAGCCGGACTAGCGGGAACGGGGAGCTGTTTTTT
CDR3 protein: CASSRTSGNGELFF

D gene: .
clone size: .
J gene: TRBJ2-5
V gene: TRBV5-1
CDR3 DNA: TGCGCCAGCAGCTCACAAGAGACCCAGTACTTC
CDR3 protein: CASSSQETQYF

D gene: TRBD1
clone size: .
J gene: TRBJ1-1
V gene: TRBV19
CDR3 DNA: TGTGCCAGTAGCTTACCACCGGGACAGGGCACTGAAGCTTTCTTT
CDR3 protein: CASSLPPGQGTEAFF

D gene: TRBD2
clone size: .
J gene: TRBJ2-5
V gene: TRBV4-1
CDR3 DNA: TGCGCCAGCAGCCAAGACCGGACTAGCGGGGATGAGACCCAGTACTTC
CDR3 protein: CASSQDRTSGDETQYF

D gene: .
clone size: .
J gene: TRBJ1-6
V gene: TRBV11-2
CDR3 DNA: TGTGCCAGCAGCTTAGGGACAGACTCCTATAATTCACCCCTCCACTTT
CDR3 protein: CASSLGTDSYNSPLHF

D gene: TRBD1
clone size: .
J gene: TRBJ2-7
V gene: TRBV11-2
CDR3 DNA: TGTGCCAGCAGCCAAGGACAGGGGGCGCGCGAGCAGTACTTC
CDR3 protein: CASSQGQGAREQYF

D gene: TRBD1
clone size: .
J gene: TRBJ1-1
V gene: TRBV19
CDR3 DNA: TGTGCCAGTAGCTTTACAGGGGGCACTGAAGCTTTCTTT
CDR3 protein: CASSFTGGTEAFF

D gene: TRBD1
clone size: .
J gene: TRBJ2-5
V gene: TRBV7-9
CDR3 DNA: TGTGCCAGCAGCCCCCGCGCAGGGGGCGTAGAGACCCAGTACTTC
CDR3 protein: CASSPRAGGVETQYF

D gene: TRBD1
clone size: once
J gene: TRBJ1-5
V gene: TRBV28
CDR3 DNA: TGTGCCAGCACCTTTGGACAGGGTAACCAGCCCCAGCATTTT
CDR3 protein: CASTFGQGNQPQHF

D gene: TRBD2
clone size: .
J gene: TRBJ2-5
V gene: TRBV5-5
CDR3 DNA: TGTGCCAGCATCCGAATGCTAGCGGGGAGCGGTAAAGAGACCCAGTACTTC
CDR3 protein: CASIRMLAGSGKETQYF

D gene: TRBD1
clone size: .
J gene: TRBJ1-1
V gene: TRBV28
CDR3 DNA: TGTGCCACCTATTCGCGGCTGGGACAGGGCCGCATGAACACTGAAGCTTTCTTT
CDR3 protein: CATYSRLGQGRMNTEAFF

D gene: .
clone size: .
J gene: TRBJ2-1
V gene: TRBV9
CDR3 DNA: TGTGCCAGCAGCGGCGGTGCGAGCTCCTACAATGAGCAGTTCTTC
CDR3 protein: CASSGGASSYNEQFF

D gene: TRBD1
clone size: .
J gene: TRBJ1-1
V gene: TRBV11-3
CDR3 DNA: TGTGCCAGCAGCTTCGGACAGGGGACGAACACTGAAGCTTTCTTT
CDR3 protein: CASSFGQGTNTEAFF

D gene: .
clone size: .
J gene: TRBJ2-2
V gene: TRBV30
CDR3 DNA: TGTGCCTGGAGGCGTGAACTCTTCCCCTCCACCGGGGAGCTGTTTTTT
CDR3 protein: CAWRRELFPSTGELFF

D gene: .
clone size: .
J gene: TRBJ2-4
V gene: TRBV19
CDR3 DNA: TGTGCCAGTTGCCCCCGCTCCACGGGGAACATTCAGTACTTC
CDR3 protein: CASCPRSTGNIQYF

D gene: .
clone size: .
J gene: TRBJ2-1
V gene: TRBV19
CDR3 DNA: TGTGCCAGTAGTCGTAGCGCCCCGTTAAACAGTGAGCAGTTCTTC
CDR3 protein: CASSRSAPLNSEQFF

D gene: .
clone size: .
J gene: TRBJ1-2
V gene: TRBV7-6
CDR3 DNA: TGTGCCAGCAGCTCTAGGACAGAGGGCTATGGCTACACCTTC
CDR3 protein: CASSSRTEGYGYTF

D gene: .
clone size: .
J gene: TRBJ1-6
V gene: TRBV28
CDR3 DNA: TGTGCCAGCAGTTTATCGACAGGCTTTAATAATTCACCCCTCCACTTT
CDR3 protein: CASSLSTGFNNSPLHF

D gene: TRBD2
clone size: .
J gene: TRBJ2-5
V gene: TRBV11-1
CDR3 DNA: TGTGCCAGCAGCCCGGGACTAGCGGGGCAAGAGACCCAGTACTTC
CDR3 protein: CASSPGLAGQETQYF

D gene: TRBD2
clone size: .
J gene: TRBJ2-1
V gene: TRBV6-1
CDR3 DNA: TGTGCCAGCAGTGGGGGACTAGCGGCCAATGAGCAGTTCTTC
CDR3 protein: CASSGGLAANEQFF

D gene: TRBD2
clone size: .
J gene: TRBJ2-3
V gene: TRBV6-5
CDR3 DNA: TGTGCCAGCAGTTACTCGGGACTAGCTGCGGATACGCAGTATTTT
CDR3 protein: CASSYSGLAADTQYF

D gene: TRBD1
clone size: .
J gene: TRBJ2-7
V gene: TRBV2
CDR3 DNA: TGTGCCAGCACTACCGGGACAGGAGACTACGAGCAGTACTTC
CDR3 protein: CASTTGTGDYEQYF

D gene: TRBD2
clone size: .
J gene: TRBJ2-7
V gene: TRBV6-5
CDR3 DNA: TGTGCCAGCAGGCTAGCGGGGGGGCGTCAAGAGCAGTACTTC
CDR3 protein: CASRLAGGRQEQYF

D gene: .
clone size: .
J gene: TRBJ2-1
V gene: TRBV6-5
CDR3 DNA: TGTGCCAGCAGTCCTATAGGGAGGTCCTACAATGAGCAGTTCTTC
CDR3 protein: CASSPIGRSYNEQFF

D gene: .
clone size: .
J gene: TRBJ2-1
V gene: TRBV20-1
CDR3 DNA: TGCAGTGCCCGGAGGTACAATGAGCAGTTCTTC
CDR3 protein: CSARRYNEQFF

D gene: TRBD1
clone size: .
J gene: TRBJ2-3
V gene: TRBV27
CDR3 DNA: TGTGCCAGCAGTCCCTCAGGGGGCGGTGGCACAGATACGCAGTATTTT
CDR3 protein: CASSPSGGGGTDTQYF